This entry lists 19 T cell receptor beta chains sequenced from one sample in a study of blood T cells in healthy people across ages. PCR was performed a second time for roughly 6 to 12 cycles using a sample-barcoded 5' primer and a J-beta primer mix. Using its own MiXCR run on the 5' RACE reads, TCRdb lists one record per CDR3 protein. This sample has 550,000 to 600,000 distinct CDR3 sequences, with roughly 48% found just once. The material sequenced was blood. These TCRs come from a man aged 80 or over in good health.

This clonotype turned up a few times. V and J are TRBV7-2 and TRBJ2-7; a weak D match, TRBD2 (5 bases). Deletions cut 4 bases from V and 4 bases from J, with 23 bases between. Germline CDR1 is SGHTA and CDR2 is FQGNSA. This CDR3 region has 17 residues. This chain's CDR3 is CASSSPGYGQAPYEQYF. In DNA form, the CDR3 reads TGTGCCAGCAGCTCCCCGGGATATGGTCAAGCTCCTTACGAGCAGTACTTC.

The V and J genes are TRBV29-1 and TRBJ2-4; tentatively, D is TRBD1 (5 bases). TRBJ2-7 matches the DNA end more closely, so the J call is doubtful. In germline, CDR1 is SQVTM, CDR2 ANQGSEA. This CDR3 has 13 residues. CDR3 amino acids: CSVVYQGPNEQYF. DNA of the CDR3: TGCAGCGTTGTATATCAGGGTCCCAACGAGCAGTACTTC.

This clonotype has a handful of counts. J is TRBJ2-5 and V is TRBV4-3; D perhaps matches TRBD2 (6 bases). The germline V and J ends were trimmed by 2 bases and 4 bases, with 20 bases remaining between them. This CDR3 is 17 amino acids long. Per the germline V gene, CDR1 is LGHNA and CDR2 is YSLEER. This chain's CDR3 is CASSQYEAGFSAETQYF. The CDR3 region has the DNA TGCGCCAGCAGCCAATACGAGGCGGGGTTCAGCGCAGAGACCCAGTACTTC.

Comment on this clonotype: This clone may be a read error of a much larger clone one base away. This sequence joins TRBV3-1 and TRBJ1-1; no clear D. The CDR3 has 12 amino acids. Germline lookup yields CDR1 LGHDT and CDR2 YNNKEL (reference sequence). For the CDR3, the DNA is TGTGCCTGCAGCCAAGATATGGGTGAAGCTTTCTTT. This gives the protein CACSQDMGEAFF.

CDR3: CASSITTRSYEQYF. CDR3 sequence (DNA): TGTGCCAGCTCAATCACCACTCGGAGCTACGAGCAGTACTTC. V gene TRBV18 combines with J gene TRBJ2-5; D is ambiguous. The closer fit of TRBJ2-7 to the DNA end suggests the J call may be wrong. This CDR3 contains 14 residues. Germline V gene lookup returns CDR1 KGHSH and CDR2 LQKENI.

There are a few counts of this clonotype. CDR3 DNA sequence: TGTGCCAGCAGCCAAGTATCCCGGGTGTCCTACAATGAGCAGTTCTTC. Translating it yields CASSQVSRVSYNEQFF. The chain links TRBV4-2 to TRBJ2-1, with D unresolved. The CDR3 runs to 16 residues. Germline-derived CDR1 and CDR2 are LGHNA and YNFKEQ. The V and J ends lost 1 base and 1 base respectively, with 11 bases between them.

This clonotype occurred once. The chain has TRBV3-1 and TRBJ2-2; D is unclear. This CDR3 comprises 13 residues. Germline assignment: CDR1 LGHDT and CDR2 YNNKEL (reference sequence). The ends were cut back, 0 bases at V and 6 bases at J, with 5 bases in the middle. The CDR3 loop reads CASSQDWAGELFF. DNA for the CDR3: TGTGCCAGCAGCCAAGATTGGGCCGGGGAGCTGTTTTTT.

This sequence joins TRBV29-1 and TRBJ2-6; 8 bases are a match to TRBD1. CDR1 and CDR2 from the germline V gene are SQVTM and ANQGSEA. The V and J ends lost 6 bases and 1 base, in that order; junction bases with no gene match: 2. CDR3 length: 14 residues. This chain's CDR3 is CSVRQGSGANVLTF. DNA of the CDR3: TGCAGCGTCCGACAGGGGTCTGGGGCCAACGTCCTGACTTTC.

A few counts support this clonotype. This chain connects TRBV20-1 to TRBJ2-7, with D perhaps matching TRBD1 (6 bases). The germline CDR1 and CDR2 sequences are DFQATT and SNEGSKA (reference sequence). The CDR3 is 12 residues long. The V gene lost 6 bases and the J gene lost 3 bases, with 12 bases spanning the gap. CDR3 coding DNA: TGCAGTGCCACATACAGGGACTACGAGCAGTACTTC. This encodes CSATYRDYEQYF.

This clonotype was counted between two and nine times. V and J are TRBV4-3 and TRBJ2-7; no reliable D call. This CDR3 has 15 residues. V lost 0 bases, J lost 3 bases, and 12 bases lay in between. Germline V lookup: CDR1 LGHNA, CDR2 YSLEER. The CDR3 loop is CASSQDRWSYYEQYF. DNA of the CDR3: TGCGCCAGCAGCCAAGATCGCTGGTCCTACTACGAGCAGTACTTC.

The chain employs TRBV28 and TRBJ2-7; 7 positions agree with TRBD1. The J call is doubtful: the DNA matches TRBJ2-5 better. Per the germline V gene, CDR1 is MDHEN and CDR2 is SYDVKM. The CDR3 totals 15 residues. The CDR3 bases are TGTGCCAGCAGTGCGACAGGGTTTCGGGGAGAGACCCAGTACTTC. This gives the protein CASSATGFRGETQYF.

This clonotype came up once. This rearrangement joins TRBV12-3 or TRBV12-4 to TRBJ2-2, with 8 bases that match TRBD2. The CDR3 has 14 residues. J gave up 5 bases and V 8 bases, and 7 bases lay outside the gene matches. CDR3 in DNA: TGTGCCAGCGTACTAGCGGCGGGGACCGGGGAGCTGTTTTTT. This gives the protein CASVLAAGTGELFF.

V gene TRBV13 combines with J gene TRBJ2-7, with TRBD2 matching 8 bases. With 0 bases clipped from V and 3 bases from J, the junction kept 1 base outside the gene matches. The length of the CDR3 is 14 residues. The germline CDR1 and CDR2 sequences are PRHDT and FYEKMQ (reference sequence). CDR3 in amino acids: CASSLGREGYEQYF. The CDR3 DNA is TGTGCCAGCAGCTTAGGTCGGGAGGGCTACGAGCAGTACTTC.

This clonotype was recorded only once. The V and J genes are TRBV7-3 and TRBJ2-1; 10 nucleotides align to TRBD2. After removal of 6 bases from V and 10 bases from J, the junction contained 12 bases not matched to a gene. The CDR3 loop spans 15 amino acids. CDR1 is SGHTA and CDR2 is FQGTGA in the germline V gene. Written as DNA, the CDR3 is TGTGCCAGCAGTCCTCCGGGACTAGCGTCTGTCGAGCAGTTCTTC. Its protein product is CASSPPGLASVEQFF.

There are many counts of this clonotype. The chain carries TRBV6-5 and TRBJ1-4; no reliable D call. Germline lookup yields CDR1 MNHEY and CDR2 SVGAGI. Trimming took off 2 bases at V and 10 bases at J, with 5 bases between the two ends. The CDR3 consists of 11 residues. The CDR3 nucleotides read TGTGCCAGCAGTTACATGGGAAAACTGTTTTTT. This gives the protein CASSYMGKLFF.

The rearrangement links TRBV7-2 to TRBJ2-7; the match to TRBD2 covers 11 bases. The CDR3 extends over 15 amino acids. Trimming removed 3 bases from V and 4 bases from J; junction bases left unmatched: 5. CDR1 is SGHTA, CDR2 FQGNSA, per germline. CDR3 DNA: TGTGCCAGCAGCTTCTCGACTAGCGGGGCGTACGAGCAGTACTTC. Translated: CASSFSTSGAYEQYF.

The rearrangement links TRBV20-1 to TRBJ2-1, with TRBD2 matching over 8 bases. Unmatched junction bases numbered 8, after V lost 5 bases and J lost 5 bases. The germline V gene has CDR1 DFQATT and CDR2 SNEGSKA (reference sequence). CDR3 length equals 14 residues. The CDR3 reads CSAQSGGGDNEQFF. CDR3 DNA sequence: TGCAGTGCTCAGAGCGGGGGAGGGGACAATGAGCAGTTCTTC.

The chain employs TRBV15 and TRBJ2-7; TRBD2 might be the D (6 bases). Germline loops: CDR1 LNHNV, CDR2 YYDKDF (reference sequence). The CDR3 sequence is 16 residues long. Trimming shortened V by 3 bases and J by 2 bases, and 17 bases separated the two germline ends. CDR3 loop: CATSSEKGGIPYEQYF. The CDR3 DNA follows: TGTGCCACCAGCAGTGAAAAGGGCGGGATCCCCTACGAGCAGTACTTC.

The genes are TRBV11-2 and TRBJ2-5; D possibly corresponds to TRBD2 (8 bases). Germline loops: CDR1 SGHAT, CDR2 FQNNGV. V shed 4 bases and J shed 11 bases, with 23 bases lying between them. The CDR3 consists of 15 residues. CDR3: CASSSLRGRTSKQYF. CDR3 nucleotides: TGTGCCAGCAGCTCCTTAAGGGGGCGGACTAGCAAGCAGTACTTC.